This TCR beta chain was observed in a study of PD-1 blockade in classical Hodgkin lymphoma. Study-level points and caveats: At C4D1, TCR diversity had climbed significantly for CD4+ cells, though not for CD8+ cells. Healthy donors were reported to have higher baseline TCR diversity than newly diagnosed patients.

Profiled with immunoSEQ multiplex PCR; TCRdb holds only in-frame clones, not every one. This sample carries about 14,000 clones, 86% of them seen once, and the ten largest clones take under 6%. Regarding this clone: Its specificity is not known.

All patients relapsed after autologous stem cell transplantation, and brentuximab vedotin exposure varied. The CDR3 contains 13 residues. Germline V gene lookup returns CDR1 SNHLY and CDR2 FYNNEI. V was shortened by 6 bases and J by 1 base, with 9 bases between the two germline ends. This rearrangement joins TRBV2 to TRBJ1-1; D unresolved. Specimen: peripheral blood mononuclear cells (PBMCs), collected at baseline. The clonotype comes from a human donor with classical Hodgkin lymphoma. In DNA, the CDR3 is TGTGCCAGCAGCGCGGACGGGAACACTGAAGCTTTCTTT. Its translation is CASSADGNTEAFF.